This T cell receptor beta chain was captured in a study of CD8 T cells in ankylosing spondylitis. Overall study results and limits: In ankylosing spondylitis blood, a motif of seven to nine highly homologous TCR beta variants appeared characteristic. The clones that were linked to disease were reported to be significantly enriched in matched synovial fluid samples from ankylosing spondylitis patients.

TCRdb passed the 5' RACE reads through MiXCR, listing each CDR3 protein once. The sample has around 390,000 distinct CDR3 sequences, 20% to 25% seen once. On this clonotype: Antigen unknown.

The CDR3 covers 16 residues. The germline V gene encodes CDR1 SGDLS and CDR2 YYNGEE. J was trimmed by 0 bases and V by 4 bases; bases with no gene match: 4. This clonotype originated in a male donor with ankylosing spondylitis. The source material was blood, either unsorted or a sorted T cell fraction (not recorded which). The V and J genes are TRBV9 and TRBJ2-1, with TRBD1 matching over 10 bases. The CDR3 coding sequence is TGTGCCAGCAGCTCCCGACAGGGGGCCTCCTACAATGAGCAGTTCTTC. This translates into CASSSRQGASYNEQFF.